This TCR beta chain was sequenced in a study of T cells in Graves' hyperthyroidism and ophthalmopathy (dated by TCRdb to about 2019). Regarding the complete study: Peripheral blood samples were taken at the time of initial diagnosis, prior to any treatment. To identify distinguishing TCR V-J signatures, a discovery cohort of 95 to 100 patients was used, comprising some 45 with Graves' ophthalmopathy and roughly 60 with stable Graves' hyperthyroidism. TCR Vbeta CDR3 sequencing of approximately 140 peripheral blood samples (under 45 ophthalmopathy, roughly 74 hyperthyroidism and approximately 17 progressor patients) is reported in the paper. After blood sampling, hyperthyroidism patients were treated with methimazole at a starting dose of 30 mg daily, and ophthalmopathy patients were treated with high-dose intravenous methylprednisolone. For training and testing, the 100 or so patients in the discovery cohort were randomly divided in a 7:3 ratio. In addition, the study compared T-cell repertoires in thyroid tissue and in blood from about 6 Graves' hyperthyroidism patients. An independent validation cohort of fewer than 20 hyperthyroidism patients and approximately 16 patients who later progressed to ophthalmopathy tested prospective prediction of ophthalmopathy.

Graves' hyperthyroidism was defined as stable when no progression to ophthalmopathy occurred over 18 months of follow-up. The hyperthyroidism patients were between 18 and 65 years old and newly diagnosed, with a disease duration of less than 2 months. Exclusion was applied to patients with uncontrolled infections, other autoimmune diseases, pregnancy or lactation. Diagnoses relied on clinical symptoms, serum thyroxine and TRAb, thyroid ultrasound and orbital computed tomography. PBMCs were separated from roughly 10 ml of fresh peripheral blood using Ficoll-Paque density gradient centrifugation. Trizol reagent was used to extract total RNA, and RNA quality was then checked on an Agilent 2100 Bioanalyzer. The TCR beta CDR3 regions were amplified from RNA transcripts. The TCR CDR3 was subjected to a first round of RT-PCR using the HTBI primer set and the Qiagen OneStep RT-PCR kit. Libraries were constructed in a second round of multiplex PCR, after which size selection and purification were carried out. Libraries were sequenced paired-end with 100 bp reads on an Illumina HiSeq2000. The paper's processing steps were these. Raw data were processed with SOAPnuke, discarding reads with adapters, uncalled bases, mean Phred below 15, or no exact constant-primer or identifier match. High-quality paired reads were merged using COPE v1.2.5, and each unique nucleotide sequence was defined as a clonotype. Clonotypes were aligned to IMGT TRBV, TRBD and TRBJ reference segments using MiTCR v1.1. Only V-J combinations with frequency above 0.0001, covering about 99% of repertoires, were analysed. The TCS score was defined as F50 (clonal expansion) divided by E x V (chaos), with BLOSUM62-based TCRdist calculated between CDR3 peptides within each V-J. Welch's t-statistics and random forest reduced fewer than 550 V-J features to about 12, which were used in a naive Bayes classifier (R e1071). TCRdb took the public reads, trimmed them with fastp at Q25, ran MiXCR for clone calling and kept in-frame beta chains. Rows are unified per CDR3 protein, each entry keeping the most common DNA and genes. The V and J calls were not made by the authors but by TCRdb's processing. Within this sample are 600,000 to 650,000 distinct CDR3 sequences, with 16% of them counted one time only. Approximately 3.8% of the sample belongs to the ten largest clones.

Findings and caveats that apply to the study as a whole: In validation, progression to ophthalmopathy was predicted by the model with nearly 71% sensitivity and 72.22% specificity, a median of approximately 6.5 months before onset. Most expanded thyroid clonotypes (frequency above 0.001) were also found in blood, which suggests that blood repertoires may mirror thyroid immune responses. Sample size was not statistically predetermined, and investigators were not blinded to group allocation. A 13 V-J signature model separated ophthalmopathy from stable hyperthyroidism, with around 90% sensitivity and 81.08% specificity in cross-validation and 80%/75% in testing.

The CDR3 sequence holds 11 residues, the cysteine and phenylalanine included. The only DNA kept is the CDR3, 33 bases in frame from the first base. Via the germline V gene, CDR1 is SNHLY and CDR2 FYNNEI. This clonotype was seen at least ten times. This clone's antigen is unknown. The junction departs from the called germline gene at one end, perhaps through a read error. The sequence links TRBV2 to TRBJ1-1, with TRBD1 perhaps the D gene, on 5 matching bases. The sample taken for sequencing was blood. This clonotype was obtained from a woman in her 30s with Graves' hyperthyroidism. For the CDR3, the sequence is CASSEAGVGVF. The nucleotide sequence reads as follows: TGTGCCAGCAGTGAGGCCGGGGTGGGGGTCTTT.